These T cell receptor beta chains were read from a single sample in a study of cytotoxic CD8 clonotypes in ibrutinib-treated CLL. TCRdb's copy holds only in-frame clones and misses some; the assay was immunoSEQ multiplex PCR. This sample yields some 30,000 clones, of which approximately 80% are seen a single time; about half belongs to the top ten. Source: PBMCs, taken after 36 months of ibrutinib treatment. All receptors come from a human donor with chronic lymphocytic leukemia. Each CDR3 is given with its conserved first and last residue. The D gene is left open where the match is weak. Not every row has a clone size; where given, it reads once, few, many or a size class.

D gene,clone size,J gene,V gene,CDR3 DNA,CDR3 protein
TRBD2,NA,TRBJ2-1,TRBV6-5,TGTGCCAGCAGGCCGGGACTAGCGGGGGTTGAGCAGTTCTTC,CASRPGLAGVEQFF
TRBD1,NA,TRBJ1-5,TRBV7-9,TGTGCCAGCAGCTCCCTGGGACAGGGACGGGGACAGCCCCAGCATTTT,CASSSLGQGRGQPQHF
TRBD1,once,TRBJ1-5,TRBV7-9,TGTGCCAGCAGCGGGACAGGGGGCAATCAGCCCCAGCATTTT,CASSGTGGNQPQHF
NA,NA,TRBJ1-6,TRBV12-5,TGTGCTAGTGGTTTCGGGGCGATTTCACCCCTCCACTTT,CASGFGAISPLHF
TRBD1,NA,TRBJ1-1,TRBV18,TGTGCCAGCTCCCCACCCCGACGGGACAGGGTCACTGAAGCTTTCTTT,CASSPPRRDRVTEAFF
NA,NA,TRBJ2-1,TRBV9,TGTGCCAGCAGCGTAGAAGCCGGGACAAAGCAGGACAATGAGCAGTTCTTC,CASSVEAGTKQDNEQFF
NA,NA,TRBJ2-2,TRBV27,TGTGCCAGCAAAAGAGACGGGGAGCTGTTTTTT,CASKRDGELFF
NA,NA,TRBJ2-1,TRBV7-2,TGTGCCAGCAGCTTCTCAATGGGTAGCTCCTACAATGAGCAGTTCTTC,CASSFSMGSSYNEQFF
TRBD1,once,TRBJ1-4,TRBV10-3,TGTGCCATCAGTGACGGGACAGATAATGAAAAACTGTTTTTT,CAISDGTDNEKLFF
NA,NA,TRBJ1-4,TRBV7-3,TGTGCCAGCAGCTCACCGAATGAAAAACTGTTTTTT,CASSSPNEKLFF
TRBD1,NA,TRBJ1-5,TRBV6-1,TGTGCCAGCAGCCCTGCCCAGGGGGGCAATCAGCCCCAGCATTTT,CASSPAQGGNQPQHF
TRBD2,NA,TRBJ2-1,TRBV7-2,TGTGCCAGCAGCTTAGATCCCAGCGGGGGGAGTAATGAGCAGTTCTTC,CASSLDPSGGSNEQFF
NA,NA,TRBJ1-6,TRBV6-1,TGTGCCAGCAGTGAGACAGCCTATAATTCACCCCTCCACTTT,CASSETAYNSPLHF
NA,NA,TRBJ1-6,TRBV6-5,TGTGCCAGCAGTTACTCAGGGAGGGGAAATTCACCCCTCCACTTT,CASSYSGRGNSPLHF
NA,once,TRBJ1-3,TRBV30,TGTGCCTTGGACAGAAAAGGAAACACCATATATTTT,CALDRKGNTIYF
TRBD2,NA,TRBJ2-5,TRBV5-6,TGTGCCAGCAGCTTGGGACTAGCGCAGACCCAGTACTTC,CASSLGLAQTQYF
NA,NA,TRBJ2-2,TRBV7-3,TGTGCCAGCAGCCCAAATGGGGGAACCGGGGAGCTGTTTTTT,CASSPNGGTGELFF
NA,NA,TRBJ2-5,TRBV5-1,TGCGCCAGCGGAACAGGCGGGACAGCCCAAGAGACCCAGTACTTC,CASGTGGTAQETQYF
NA,NA,TRBJ2-1,TRBV4-2,TGTGCCAGCAGCCAGCTTGGGGGTGAGCAGTTCTTC,CASSQLGGEQFF
NA,NA,TRBJ1-2,TRBV6-1,TGTGCCAGCAGGCCCCCGGGGAACTATGGCTACACCTTC,CASRPPGNYGYTF
NA,NA,TRBJ2-7,TRBV7-9,TGTGCCAGCGCTCCTGGGACGTACGCTTCCCACGAGCAGTACTTC,CASAPGTYASHEQYF
NA,few,TRBJ2-3,TRBV5-1,TGCGCCAGCAGCCCATTTGCTCAGGGTCACACAGATACGCAGTATTTT,CASSPFAQGHTDTQYF
NA,NA,TRBJ1-2,TRBV5-4,TGTGCCAGCAGCGAACTGACTGGGGCTGCTAACTATGGCTACACCTTC,CASSELTGAANYGYTF
NA,NA,TRBJ2-5,TRBV2,TGTGCCAGCAGGGTGAAGACCCAGTACTTC,CASRVKTQYF
NA,once,TRBJ1-5,TRBV7-9,TGTGCCAGCAGCCACTCTAATCAGCCCCAGCATTTT,CASSHSNQPQHF
NA,NA,TRBJ2-7,TRBV7-8,TGTGCCAGCAGCCCGTCCTACGAGCAGTACTTC,CASSPSYEQYF
NA,NA,TRBJ2-7,TRBV6-5,TGTGCCAGCAGTTACTCGGCTTTCTACGAGCAGTACTTC,CASSYSAFYEQYF
NA,NA,TRBJ2-1,TRBV5-1,TGCGCCAGCAGCGACTCCAGCTCCTACAATGAGCAGTTCTTC,CASSDSSSYNEQFF
NA,few,TRBJ2-7,TRBV5-6,TGTGCCAGCAGCTCCCAGTTTGGGTCTAGCTACGAGCAGTACTTC,CASSSQFGSSYEQYF
NA,NA,TRBJ2-1,TRBV25-1,TGTGCCAGCAGTGCCCCCGGGCAGCTGAGATGGTCGAATGAGCAGTTCTTC,CASSAPGQLRWSNEQFF
TRBD2,NA,TRBJ2-5,TRBV11-2,TGTGCCAGCAGCGTTGGGACTAGCGGCGAGCAAGAGACCCAGTACTTC,CASSVGTSGEQETQYF
NA,NA,TRBJ2-2,TRBV9,TGTGCCAGCAGACCGAAGGGTGCGAACACCGGGGAGCTGTTTTTT,CASRPKGANTGELFF
TRBD1,NA,TRBJ2-7,TRBV5-4,TGTGCCAGCAGTTCTAACAGGGGCGGGCAGTACTTC,CASSSNRGGQYF
NA,NA,TRBJ2-7,TRBV6-5,TGTGCCAGCAGCCCCCGGACAGCTTTCTCCTACGAGCAGTACTTC,CASSPRTAFSYEQYF
NA,NA,TRBJ1-4,TRBV4-3,TGCGCCAGCAGCCAAGTGTGGCGCCTGGGGGGGGAAAAACTGTTTTTT,CASSQVWRLGGEKLFF
TRBD1,NA,TRBJ1-1,TRBV14,TGTGCCAGCAGCGGACAGGGGGCCTTGGCGACTGAAGCTTTCTTT,CASSGQGALATEAFF
TRBD2,NA,TRBJ2-3,TRBV2,TGTGCCAGCAGTGAAGGCGTAGCGGGGGGGCAAGATACGCAGTATTTT,CASSEGVAGGQDTQYF
NA,NA,TRBJ2-2,TRBV4-1,TGCGCCAGCAGCCAAGGTCGGAACACCGGGGAGCTGTTTTTT,CASSQGRNTGELFF